Listed below are T cell receptor beta chains from one sample, sequenced in a study of neoadjuvant anti-PD-1 for oral cavity cancer. The table came from immunoSEQ multiplex PCR; TCRdb's copy has only in-frame clones and leaves some out. Of some 9,800 clones listed, about three fifths were seen once; the top ten hold approximately 4%. The sequencing used PBMCs, collected after nivolumab (anti-PD-1) treatment. The source of these receptors is a person between 40 and 80 years old with oral cavity squamous cell carcinoma. Each CDR3 is given with its conserved first and last residue. Each record gives: V gene, J gene, clone size, D gene, CDR3 protein, CDR3 DNA. D genes are given only for firm matches. Clone sizes are given selectively: once, few, many, or a class where the clone is expanded.

v_gene: TRBV6-6; j_gene: TRBJ1-5; abundance: few; d_gene: .; CDR3aa: CASSPAGRPNQPQHF; CDR3nt: TGTGCCAGCAGTCCTGCCGGACGGCCCAATCAGCCCCAGCATTTT
v_gene: TRBV18; j_gene: TRBJ2-2; abundance: .; d_gene: .; CDR3aa: CASSPARETELFF; CDR3nt: TGTGCCAGCTCACCTGCTCGGGAAACGGAGCTGTTTTTT
v_gene: TRBV19; j_gene: TRBJ2-6; abundance: .; d_gene: TRBD1; CDR3aa: CASSIGQVSGANVLTF; CDR3nt: TGTGCCAGTAGTATCGGACAGGTCTCTGGGGCCAACGTCCTGACTTTC
v_gene: TRBV11-2; j_gene: TRBJ2-1; abundance: .; d_gene: .; CDR3aa: CASSSWALSYNEQFF; CDR3nt: TGTGCCAGCAGCTCATGGGCGCTTTCCTACAATGAGCAGTTCTTC
v_gene: TRBV7-8; j_gene: TRBJ2-7; abundance: .; d_gene: TRBD2; CDR3aa: CASSGGLAGIYEQYF; CDR3nt: TGTGCCAGCAGCGGGGGACTAGCGGGAATCTACGAGCAGTACTTC
v_gene: TRBV6-6; j_gene: TRBJ1-1; abundance: once; d_gene: .; CDR3aa: CASRDTGGETEAFF; CDR3nt: TGTGCCAGCAGAGACACTGGGGGGGAGACTGAAGCTTTCTTT
v_gene: TRBV25-1; j_gene: TRBJ1-2; abundance: .; d_gene: .; CDR3aa: CASSVAGAGSGGYTF; CDR3nt: TGTGCCAGCAGTGTGGCAGGGGCGGGGTCGGGCGGCTACACCTTC
v_gene: TRBV2; j_gene: TRBJ1-5; abundance: .; d_gene: TRBD1; CDR3aa: CASSEVRGQGISGNQPQHF; CDR3nt: TGTGCCAGCAGTGAGGTCCGGGGACAGGGAATTTCGGGCAATCAGCCCCAGCATTTT
v_gene: TRBV10-3; j_gene: TRBJ2-1; abundance: .; d_gene: .; CDR3aa: CAISEYKREQFF; CDR3nt: TGTGCCATCAGTGAGTATAAACGTGAGCAGTTCTTC
v_gene: TRBV11-2; j_gene: TRBJ1-5; abundance: .; d_gene: .; CDR3aa: CASSSSPADQPQHF; CDR3nt: TGTGCCAGCAGCTCCTCACCAGCCGATCAGCCCCAGCATTTT
v_gene: TRBV7-2; j_gene: TRBJ2-2; abundance: .; d_gene: TRBD1; CDR3aa: CAGTGANTGELFF; CDR3nt: TGTGCCGGGACAGGGGCGAACACCGGGGAGCTGTTTTTT
v_gene: TRBV14; j_gene: TRBJ2-4; abundance: few; d_gene: TRBD1; CDR3aa: CASSPGTAKNIQYF; CDR3nt: TGTGCCAGCAGCCCCGGGACAGCTAAAAACATTCAGTACTTC
v_gene: TRBV6-5; j_gene: TRBJ2-1; abundance: .; d_gene: TRBD2; CDR3aa: CASSYSWDSGRNEQFF; CDR3nt: TGTGCCAGCAGTTACTCGTGGGACAGCGGGAGGAATGAGCAGTTCTTC
v_gene: TRBV28; j_gene: TRBJ1-2; abundance: .; d_gene: TRBD1; CDR3aa: CASSFRGRRGYTF; CDR3nt: TGTGCCAGCAGTTTCAGGGGGCGCAGGGGCTACACCTTC
v_gene: TRBV5-1; j_gene: TRBJ2-7; abundance: .; d_gene: TRBD1; CDR3aa: CASSLGQGWDEQYF; CDR3nt: TGCGCCAGCAGCTTGGGACAGGGATGGGACGAGCAGTACTTC
v_gene: TRBV5-6; j_gene: TRBJ1-4; abundance: .; d_gene: .; CDR3aa: CASSLGGGLGANEKLFF; CDR3nt: TGTGCCAGCAGCTTGGGAGGGGGACTAGGAGCTAATGAAAAACTGTTTTTT
v_gene: TRBV29-1; j_gene: TRBJ1-1; abundance: .; d_gene: .; CDR3aa: CSVDGDNTEAFF; CDR3nt: TGCAGCGTTGATGGGGATAACACTGAAGCTTTCTTT
v_gene: TRBV5-1; j_gene: TRBJ1-3; abundance: .; d_gene: TRBD1; CDR3aa: CASSLRTGGPSSGNTIYF; CDR3nt: TGCGCCAGCAGCCTCAGGACAGGGGGCCCTTCGTCTGGAAACACCATATATTTT
v_gene: TRBV19; j_gene: TRBJ1-1; abundance: few; d_gene: TRBD1; CDR3aa: CASSITGGNTEAFF; CDR3nt: TGTGCCAGTAGTATAACAGGGGGGAACACTGAAGCTTTCTTT
v_gene: TRBV28; j_gene: TRBJ2-7; abundance: .; d_gene: .; CDR3aa: CASSFQRTILSYEQYF; CDR3nt: TGTGCCAGCAGTTTTCAGAGGACCATCCTCTCCTACGAGCAGTACTTC
v_gene: TRBV27; j_gene: TRBJ2-1; abundance: .; d_gene: TRBD1; CDR3aa: CASRLGQGFEQFF; CDR3nt: TGTGCCAGCAGGCTCGGACAGGGGTTTGAGCAGTTCTTC
v_gene: TRBV10-2; j_gene: TRBJ1-3; abundance: .; d_gene: .; CDR3aa: CASSENGDSGNTIYF; CDR3nt: TGCGCCAGCAGTGAGAATGGGGACTCTGGAAACACCATATATTTT
v_gene: TRBV6-4; j_gene: TRBJ1-1; abundance: .; d_gene: TRBD1; CDR3aa: CASFGQGETEAFF; CDR3nt: TGTGCCAGCTTCGGACAGGGAGAAACTGAAGCTTTCTTT
v_gene: TRBV6-4; j_gene: TRBJ2-3; abundance: .; d_gene: TRBD2; CDR3aa: CASRVSGGSDTQYF; CDR3nt: TGTGCCAGCAGGGTTAGCGGGGGCTCAGATACGCAGTATTTT
v_gene: TRBV7-9; j_gene: TRBJ1-1; abundance: .; d_gene: .; CDR3aa: CASSLVPGGGRNTEAFF; CDR3nt: TGTGCCAGCAGCTTAGTTCCGGGGGGCGGCAGAAACACTGAAGCTTTCTTT
v_gene: TRBV5-1; j_gene: TRBJ2-2; abundance: .; d_gene: .; CDR3aa: CASSFGGRTGELFF; CDR3nt: TGCGCCAGCAGCTTTGGGGGGCGCACCGGGGAGCTGTTTTTT
v_gene: TRBV6-1; j_gene: TRBJ2-7; abundance: .; d_gene: .; CDR3aa: CASTGSYEQYF; CDR3nt: TGTGCCAGCACCGGCTCCTACGAGCAGTACTTC